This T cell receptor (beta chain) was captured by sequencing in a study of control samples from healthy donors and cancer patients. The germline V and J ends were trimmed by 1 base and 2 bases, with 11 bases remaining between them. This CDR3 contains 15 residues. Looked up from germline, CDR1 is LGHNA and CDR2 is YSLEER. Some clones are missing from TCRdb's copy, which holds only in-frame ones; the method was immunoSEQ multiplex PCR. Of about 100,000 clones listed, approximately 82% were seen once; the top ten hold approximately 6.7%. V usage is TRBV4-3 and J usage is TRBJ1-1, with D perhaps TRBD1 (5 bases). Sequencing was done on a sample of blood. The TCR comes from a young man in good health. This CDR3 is CASSQGRGPNTEAFF. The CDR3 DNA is TGCGCCAGCAGCCAAGGGCGGGGACCTAACACTGAAGCTTTCTTT.